Listed below are T cell receptor beta chains from one sample, sequenced in a study of low-dose radiotherapy and immunotherapy resistance in tumors. TCRdb re-called the reads with MiXCR, one entry per CDR3 protein. Found here are more than 50,000 distinct CDR3 sequences, approximately 25% of them singletons; the top ten hold around 5.7%. The input for sequencing was PBMCs, taken before treatment. The receptors were gathered from a male donor with prostate cancer. The CDR3 runs from the conserved cysteine through the conserved F or W. D genes are given only for firm matches. The listing skips clone size in some rows; elsewhere it reads once, few, many or a size class.

cdr3_length j_call v_call clone_size d_call cdr3_aa cdr3_nt
13 TRBJ2-3 TRBV6-1 few TRBD2 CAGGAGPLDTQYF TGTGCGGGAGGGGCGGGTCCTCTAGATACGCAGTATTTT
14 TRBJ1-5 TRBV5-8 medium-sized TRBD1 CASSTGQGYQPQHF TGTGCCAGCAGCACCGGACAGGGATATCAGCCCCAGCATTTT
11 TRBJ2-3 TRBV29-1 many NA CSVGVGPQPYF TGCAGCGTTGGGGTCGGCCCTCAGCCGTATTTT
17 TRBJ2-3 TRBV27 NA TRBD2 CASSRGLAGIHGDTQYF TGTGCCAGCAGCCGTGGACTAGCAGGGATTCACGGGGATACGCAGTATTTT
13 TRBJ2-3 TRBV4-2 NA TRBD2 CASSQGLADTQYF TGTGCCAGCAGCCAGGGACTAGCGGATACGCAGTATTTT
15 TRBJ1-2 TRBV29-1 many NA CSVGDEEQGIYGYTF TGCAGCGTGGGGGATGAAGAACAGGGCATCTATGGCTACACCTTC
14 TRBJ1-1 TRBV7-9 many NA CASSLGVMNTEAFF TGTGCCAGCAGCTTGGGGGTCATGAACACTGAAGCTTTCTTT
13 TRBJ1-1 TRBV7-3 many NA CASSLRRDTEAFF TGTGCCAGCAGTCTAAGGAGGGACACTGAAGCTTTCTTT
15 TRBJ2-7 TRBV10-3 NA TRBD2 CAISAGTSVTYEQYF TGTGCCATCAGTGCGGGGACTAGCGTAACCTACGAGCAGTACTTC
16 TRBJ2-1 TRBV20-1 many TRBD2 CSALAEREGHRNEQFF TGCAGTGCTCTCGCGGAGCGGGAGGGCCATAGAAATGAGCAGTTCTTC
15 TRBJ2-3 TRBV7-2 many TRBD2 CASSVAGGSTDTQYF TGTGCCAGCAGCGTAGCGGGAGGGTCCACAGATACGCAGTATTTT
17 TRBJ2-1 TRBV5-6 NA TRBD2 CASSYSLRSGRAREQFF TGTGCCAGCAGCTACTCATTACGTAGCGGGAGGGCCCGTGAGCAGTTCTTC
13 TRBJ1-1 TRBV20-1 many NA CSARVGGDTEAFF TGCAGTGCTAGAGTCGGGGGTGACACTGAAGCTTTCTTT
15 TRBJ2-7 TRBV20-1 many NA CSARDLSQGNSEQYF TGCAGTGCTAGAGATTTGAGCCAGGGGAATAGCGAGCAGTACTTC
10 TRBJ1-3 TRBV30 few NA CAWGHPSKNF TGTGCCTGGGGACACCCCTCGAAAAATTTT
17 TRBJ2-3 TRBV9 medium-sized NA CASSAFPARAGTDTQYF TGTGCCAGCAGCGCCTTCCCGGCGCGGGCAGGCACAGATACGCAGTATTTT
16 TRBJ2-1 TRBV24-1 many NA CATSDLIGSSYNEQFF TGTGCCACCAGTGATTTGATCGGGAGCTCCTACAATGAGCAGTTCTTC
14 TRBJ2-3 TRBV5-1 many TRBD1 CASSFGTGTDTQYF TGCGCCAGCAGCTTCGGGACAGGCACAGATACGCAGTATTTT
18 TRBJ2-1 TRBV6-4 many TRBD2 CASSPSRLAGGPYNEQFF TGTGCCAGCAGCCCCTCACGACTAGCGGGAGGACCCTACAATGAGCAGTTCTTC
14 TRBJ2-3 TRBV28 many NA CATRTEQGPDTQYF TGTGCCACCCGGACCGAACAGGGCCCAGATACGCAGTATTTT
15 TRBJ2-7 TRBV7-2 NA TRBD2 CASSPRTGGIYEQYF TGTGCCAGCAGCCCCCGGACGGGGGGGATCTACGAGCAGTACTTC
13 TRBJ1-2 TRBV5-5 many NA CASSFDSTYGYTF TGTGCCAGCAGCTTCGACAGTACCTATGGCTACACCTTC
12 TRBJ1-2 TRBV18 many NA CASSQDNYGYTF TGTGCCAGCTCACAGGACAACTATGGCTACACCTTC
15 TRBJ2-7 TRBV28 NA TRBD1 CASMTTGGITAEQYF TGTGCCAGCATGACGACAGGGGGCATTACGGCCGAGCAGTACTTC
14 TRBJ1-4 TRBV28 NA NA CASKPGTQYEKLFF TGTGCCAGCAAACCCGGGACGCAGTATGAAAAACTGTTTTTT
13 TRBJ2-1 TRBV5-6 many NA CASSFWQANEQFF TGTGCCAGCAGCTTTTGGCAGGCGAATGAGCAGTTCTTC
16 TRBJ2-7 TRBV20-1 many TRBD2 CSARSGTSGGTYEQYF TGCAGTGCTAGAAGCGGGACTAGCGGGGGGACCTACGAGCAGTACTTC
15 TRBJ1-5 TRBV6-5 NA TRBD1 CASSPTGQGEQPQHF TGTGCCAGCAGTCCCACGGGACAGGGGGAACAGCCCCAGCATTTT
19 TRBJ1-2 TRBV15 NA NA CATSRGQPGHLSINYGYTF TGTGCCACCAGCAGAGGGCAGCCGGGACACCTAAGCATTAACTATGGCTACACCTTC
14 TRBJ2-7 TRBV11-2 NA NA CASIQGPPAYEQYF TGTGCCAGCATCCAGGGGCCCCCAGCCTACGAGCAGTACTTC
12 TRBJ2-7 TRBV2 many NA CASSVNTYEQYF TGTGCCAGCAGTGTTAACACCTACGAGCAGTACTTC
16 TRBJ2-1 TRBV6-4 NA TRBD2 CASSDSGLAEHNEQFF TGTGCCAGCAGTGACTCGGGACTAGCCGAACACAATGAGCAGTTCTTC
15 TRBJ1-2 TRBV12-3/TRBV12-4 many NA CASSSSGLEGYGYTF TGTGCCAGCAGCTCTTCGGGGCTGGAGGGATATGGCTACACCTTC
14 TRBJ2-3 TRBV19 many NA CASSLGWGTDTQYF TGTGCCAGTAGTCTTGGATGGGGCACAGATACGCAGTATTTT
13 TRBJ1-1 TRBV3-1 NA NA CASSQEQFTEAFF TGTGCCAGCAGCCAAGAACAATTCACTGAAGCTTTCTTT
14 TRBJ2-3 TRBV24-1 many TRBD1 CAIRQGSSTDTQYF TGTGCCATCCGACAGGGATCTAGCACAGATACGCAGTATTTT
16 TRBJ2-1 TRBV13 NA NA CASSLLPLTESNEQFF TGTGCCAGCAGCCTGCTCCCTTTAACGGAGAGCAATGAGCAGTTCTTC
14 TRBJ2-5 TRBV21-1 many NA CASAGTGSQETQYF TGTGCCAGCGCTGGGACAGGGTCACAAGAGACCCAGTACTTC
12 TRBJ2-1 TRBV2 NA NA CASTRNNNEQFF TGTGCCAGCACCAGAAACAACAATGAGCAGTTCTTC